These T cell receptor beta chains were read from a single sample in a study of vaccination effects on CD4 cells after COVID-19. This table comes from immunoSEQ multiplex PCR, and its TCRdb copy is limited to in-frame clones, with some not included. This table holds roughly 42,000 clones, around 67% found once. For these TCRs, the target antigens are not known. The sequenced sample was CD4+ T cells from PBMCs cultured with HCoV-OC43 spike peptides, obtained before COVID-19 vaccination. The receptors were sampled from a human donor who received a COVID-19 vaccine. The CDR3 runs from the conserved cysteine through the conserved F or W. Each record gives: J gene, D gene, clone size, V gene, CDR3 protein, CDR3 DNA. The D gene is left open where the match is weak. The size field is filled for only some rows; it gives once, few, many or a size class.

J: TRBJ2-7
D: TRBD1
size: .
V: TRBV9
CDR3: CASSVDRGEQYF
DNA: TGTGCCAGCAGCGTAGACAGGGGCGAGCAGTACTTC

J: TRBJ2-3
D: TRBD1
size: .
V: TRBV7-9
CDR3: CASSQGQHTDTQYF
DNA: TGTGCCAGCAGCCAGGGACAGCACACAGATACGCAGTATTTT

J: TRBJ1-2
D: .
size: many
V: TRBV7-2
CDR3: CASSLEKPKDTF
DNA: TGTGCCAGCAGCTTAGAGAAGCCCAAGGACACGTTC

J: TRBJ2-1
D: .
size: .
V: TRBV11-2
CDR3: CASSPSGAYNEQFF
DNA: TGTGCCAGCAGCCCTTCAGGGGCCTACAATGAGCAGTTCTTC

J: TRBJ2-5
D: .
size: .
V: TRBV7-6
CDR3: CASSSTEEAQYF
DNA: TGTGCCAGCAGCTCCACCGAAGAGGCCCAGTACTTC

J: TRBJ2-7
D: .
size: .
V: TRBV9
CDR3: CASSVGGAGSYEQYF
DNA: TGTGCCAGCAGCGTAGGAGGTGCAGGGTCCTACGAGCAGTACTTC

J: TRBJ1-1
D: .
size: .
V: TRBV19
CDR3: CASIWRNTEAFF
DNA: TGTGCCAGTATCTGGAGGAACACTGAAGCTTTCTTT

J: TRBJ1-2
D: .
size: .
V: TRBV25-1
CDR3: CASIPKGRVYGYTF
DNA: TGTGCCAGCATCCCCAAAGGCAGGGTCTATGGCTACACCTTC

J: TRBJ1-1
D: .
size: .
V: TRBV9
CDR3: CASSVGGSTEAFF
DNA: TGTGCCAGCAGCGTAGGGGGGAGCACTGAAGCTTTCTTT

J: TRBJ1-3
D: .
size: .
V: TRBV28
CDR3: CASSLGGVGNTIYF
DNA: TGTGCCAGCAGTTTAGGGGGAGTTGGAAACACCATATATTTT

J: TRBJ1-1
D: .
size: .
V: TRBV10-3
CDR3: CAISVGRGPTEAFF
DNA: TGTGCCATCAGTGTAGGCAGGGGCCCAACTGAAGCTTTCTTT

J: TRBJ2-3
D: .
size: many
V: TRBV28
CDR3: CASTPFVGGRDTQYF
DNA: TGTGCCAGCACCCCCTTCGTGGGTGGGCGGGATACGCAGTATTTT

J: TRBJ1-1
D: TRBD1
size: .
V: TRBV6-2/TRBV6-3
CDR3: CASSSPDRFKPFNTEAFF
DNA: TGTGCCAGCAGCTCCCCGGACAGGTTTAAGCCCTTTAACACTGAAGCTTTCTTT

J: TRBJ1-6
D: .
size: .
V: TRBV7-2
CDR3: CASSLGPGGSPLHF
DNA: TGTGCCAGCAGCTTAGGGCCCGGCGGTTCACCCCTCCACTTT

J: TRBJ2-3
D: .
size: .
V: TRBV9
CDR3: CASSVGGGSLDTQYF
DNA: TGTGCCAGCAGCGTAGGTGGTGGCTCCCTAGATACGCAGTATTTT

J: TRBJ2-7
D: .
size: few
V: TRBV30
CDR3: CAWSVIGGTYEQYF
DNA: TGTGCCTGGAGTGTAATCGGAGGTACCTACGAGCAGTACTTC

J: TRBJ2-2
D: .
size: .
V: TRBV2
CDR3: CASRGGAAGELFF
DNA: TGTGCCAGCAGGGGGGGGGCCGCCGGGGAGCTGTTTTTT

J: TRBJ2-1
D: .
size: .
V: TRBV29-1
CDR3: CSGSSGEQFF
DNA: TGCAGCGGATCTAGTGGGGAGCAGTTCTTC

J: TRBJ1-6
D: TRBD1
size: few
V: TRBV7-2
CDR3: CASRHTGENSPLHF
DNA: TGTGCCAGCAGACATACAGGGGAAAATTCACCCCTCCACTTT

J: TRBJ2-5
D: TRBD2
size: .
V: TRBV12-3/TRBV12-4
CDR3: CASSGTRQYF
DNA: TGTGCCAGCAGCGGGACTAGACAGTACTTC

J: TRBJ2-7
D: .
size: .
V: TRBV4-3
CDR3: CASSQERFYEQYF
DNA: TGCGCCAGCAGCCAAGAACGTTTCTACGAGCAGTACTTC

J: TRBJ1-2
D: .
size: .
V: TRBV4-1
CDR3: CASSQEHRTPYGYTF
DNA: TGCGCCAGCAGCCAAGAGCACAGGACACCATATGGCTACACCTTC

J: TRBJ2-1
D: TRBD1
size: .
V: TRBV4-1
CDR3: CASSRARDSSYNEQFF
DNA: TGCGCCAGCAGCCGGGCCAGGGACAGCTCCTACAATGAGCAGTTCTTC

J: TRBJ1-2
D: .
size: .
V: TRBV6-6
CDR3: CASSYRGDGYTF
DNA: TGTGCCAGCAGTTACAGGGGTGATGGCTACACCTTC

J: TRBJ1-3
D: TRBD1
size: .
V: TRBV7-3
CDR3: CASSPLQGAPLHF
DNA: TGTGCCAGCAGCCCTCTACAGGGGGCCCCTCTCCATTTT

J: TRBJ2-1
D: TRBD1
size: .
V: TRBV5-5
CDR3: CASSSPKGAVWNEQFF
DNA: TGTGCCAGCAGCTCGCCCAAGGGGGCCGTTTGGAATGAGCAGTTCTTC

J: TRBJ2-7
D: .
size: .
V: TRBV28
CDR3: CASTPGWRVSSYEQYF
DNA: TGTGCCAGCACCCCGGGTTGGCGGGTTAGCTCCTACGAGCAGTACTTC

J: TRBJ1-1
D: .
size: .
V: TRBV3-1/TRBV3-2
CDR3: CASSHANTEAFF
DNA: TGTGCCAGCAGCCACGCAAACACTGAAGCTTTCTTT

J: TRBJ2-5
D: TRBD1
size: few
V: TRBV19
CDR3: CASSRTGGREETQYF
DNA: TGTGCCAGTAGTCGGACAGGGGGCCGAGAAGAGACCCAGTACTTC

J: TRBJ2-5
D: .
size: .
V: TRBV6-1
CDR3: CASSEGRVQETQYF
DNA: TGTGCCAGCAGTGAAGGCAGGGTACAAGAGACCCAGTACTTC

J: TRBJ1-1
D: TRBD1
size: .
V: TRBV7-8
CDR3: CASSATGVTEAFF
DNA: TGTGCCAGCAGCGCGACAGGGGTCACTGAAGCTTTCTTT

J: TRBJ1-6
D: TRBD1
size: .
V: TRBV27
CDR3: CASSADRVNSPLHF
DNA: TGTGCCAGCAGTGCAGACAGGGTTAATTCACCCCTCCACTTT

J: TRBJ2-2
D: .
size: .
V: TRBV12-3/TRBV12-4
CDR3: CASSLRGSGELFF
DNA: TGTGCCAGCAGTCTAAGGGGGTCCGGGGAGCTGTTTTTT

J: TRBJ2-5
D: TRBD2
size: .
V: TRBV20-1
CDR3: CSASTSGGLQETQYF
DNA: TGCAGTGCTAGTACTAGCGGGGGACTCCAAGAGACCCAGTACTTC

J: TRBJ1-6
D: .
size: .
V: TRBV6-5
CDR3: CASSYSGGNSPLHF
DNA: TGTGCCAGCAGTTACTCCGGGGGCAATTCACCCCTCCACTTT

J: TRBJ1-2
D: TRBD1
size: .
V: TRBV28
CDR3: CASSLGQGNYGYTF
DNA: TGTGCCAGCAGTTTGGGACAGGGGAACTATGGCTACACCTTC

J: TRBJ2-5
D: TRBD2
size: .
V: TRBV7-2
CDR3: CASSLGGGRIETQYF
DNA: TGTGCCAGCAGCTTAGGCGGCGGGAGGATTGAGACCCAGTACTTC

J: TRBJ1-1
D: .
size: .
V: TRBV3-1/TRBV3-2
CDR3: CASSQGSGGPTEAFF
DNA: TGTGCCAGCAGCCAAGGATCCGGGGGGCCCACTGAAGCTTTCTTT

J: TRBJ1-1
D: .
size: .
V: TRBV5-6
CDR3: CASSLRYTEAFF
DNA: TGTGCCAGCAGCTTGCGGTACACTGAAGCTTTCTTT

J: TRBJ1-3
D: TRBD1
size: .
V: TRBV12-5
CDR3: CASGPSTGRGNTIYF
DNA: TGTGCTAGTGGTCCCTCGACAGGGCGAGGAAACACCATATATTTT

J: TRBJ1-1
D: .
size: .
V: TRBV19
CDR3: CASDIGGMNTEAFF
DNA: TGTGCCAGTGATATCGGGGGGATGAACACTGAAGCTTTCTTT

J: TRBJ2-1
D: TRBD1
size: .
V: TRBV23-1
CDR3: CASSHDRGPYNEQFF
DNA: TGCGCCAGCAGTCACGACAGGGGGCCCTACAATGAGCAGTTCTTC

J: TRBJ1-1
D: .
size: .
V: TRBV5-1
CDR3: CASSLGVPTEAFF
DNA: TGCGCCAGCAGCTTGGGCGTTCCCACTGAAGCTTTCTTT

J: TRBJ2-1
D: TRBD2
size: .
V: TRBV10-3
CDR3: CAIRLLRPGLAGRNSYNEQFF
DNA: TGTGCCATTCGACTCCTTCGCCCTGGACTAGCGGGCCGCAACTCCTACAATGAGCAGTTCTTC

J: TRBJ2-5
D: .
size: .
V: TRBV5-6
CDR3: CASSLVEETQYF
DNA: TGTGCCAGCAGCTTGGTAGAAGAGACCCAGTACTTC

J: TRBJ1-2
D: TRBD1
size: .
V: TRBV19
CDR3: CASSPRPTGAKIFGYTF
DNA: TGTGCCAGTAGCCCTCGACCGACAGGGGCCAAGATCTTCGGCTACACCTTC

J: TRBJ1-1
D: .
size: .
V: TRBV4-2
CDR3: CASSQDLLGQSEAFF
DNA: TGTGCCAGCAGCCAAGATCTTTTAGGACAGTCTGAAGCTTTCTTT

J: TRBJ1-5
D: .
size: few
V: TRBV12-3/TRBV12-4
CDR3: CASSLTVGQPQHF
DNA: TGTGCCAGCAGTTTGACTGTAGGTCAGCCCCAGCATTTT

J: TRBJ2-7
D: .
size: .
V: TRBV5-1
CDR3: CASSLSLARGYEQYF
DNA: TGCGCCAGCAGCTTGAGTTTAGCCAGGGGCTACGAGCAGTACTTC

J: TRBJ2-7
D: TRBD2
size: .
V: TRBV5-4
CDR3: CASSFAGTSSYEQYF
DNA: TGTGCCAGCAGCTTCGCCGGGACTAGCTCCTACGAGCAGTACTTC

J: TRBJ2-7
D: TRBD1
size: .
V: TRBV5-6
CDR3: CASTLPGQHSYEQYF
DNA: TGTGCCAGTACCCTCCCGGGACAGCACTCCTACGAGCAGTACTTC

J: TRBJ2-1
D: .
size: .
V: TRBV7-2
CDR3: CASSLERVEQFF
DNA: TGTGCCAGCAGCTTAGAGCGTGTTGAGCAGTTCTTC

J: TRBJ1-1
D: .
size: .
V: TRBV6-1
CDR3: CASSESLGQPEAFF
DNA: TGTGCCAGCAGTGAATCCCTCGGGCAGCCAGAAGCTTTCTTT

J: TRBJ2-1
D: .
size: .
V: TRBV2
CDR3: CASSEAGLGSYNEQFF
DNA: TGTGCCAGCAGTGAAGCAGGGCTAGGGTCATACAATGAGCAGTTCTTC